This TCR beta chain was documented in a study of T cell responses to AZD1222 COVID-19 vaccine. Regarding the study as a whole: There were repertoire samples only from the period after the peak T cell response. Donors were mostly white British, more females; clonal diversity possibly underestimated.

Generated by immunoSEQ multiplex PCR, the TCRdb table keeps only in-frame clones and is missing some. The data show approximately 180,000 clones, almost 95% seen once. Between the trimmed V and J ends, which lost 8 bases and 6 bases, there was a span of 14 bases. The CDR3 runs to 13 residues. The germline V gene has CDR1 LNHDA and CDR2 SQIVND (reference sequence). Of note for this clone: The antigen remains unidentified.

The TCR was taken from an adult in good health. The chain couples TRBV19 to TRBJ2-4; D gene unclear. This specimen was peripheral blood, taken on day 0 of AZD1222 vaccination. The CDR3 DNA sequence: TGTGCCAGTCGGGCCCGAGGCTCAAACATTCAGTACTTC. Translating it yields CASRARGSNIQYF.